This TCR beta chain was identified in a study of T cells in Graves' hyperthyroidism and ophthalmopathy. Authors of the study amplified TCR beta CDR3 regions from RNA transcripts. HTBI primers drove first-round RT-PCR of the TCR CDR3. TCRdb redid the calling of the multiplex PCR reads with MiXCR, one entry per CDR3 protein. The sample comprises about 380,000 distinct CDR3 sequences, under 20% of which are singletons, and 35% to 45% rests with the top ten. In this sample, this clonotype turned up a few times. A much more abundant neighbour one base away suggests this may be a read error. Trimming took 8 bases from V and 5 from J, leaving 16 bases between them. CDR3 size: 13 residues. The germline V gene encodes CDR1 DFQATT and CDR2 SNEGSKA (reference sequence).

The sequence was obtained from a young man with Graves' ophthalmopathy. This chain uses TRBV20-1 with TRBJ2-1; D is possibly TRBD2 (7 bases). The source material was blood. This CDR3 is CSTPGGRDNEQFF. CDR3 nucleotide sequence: TGCAGTACCCCCGGGGGGCGGGACAATGAGCAGTTCTTC.